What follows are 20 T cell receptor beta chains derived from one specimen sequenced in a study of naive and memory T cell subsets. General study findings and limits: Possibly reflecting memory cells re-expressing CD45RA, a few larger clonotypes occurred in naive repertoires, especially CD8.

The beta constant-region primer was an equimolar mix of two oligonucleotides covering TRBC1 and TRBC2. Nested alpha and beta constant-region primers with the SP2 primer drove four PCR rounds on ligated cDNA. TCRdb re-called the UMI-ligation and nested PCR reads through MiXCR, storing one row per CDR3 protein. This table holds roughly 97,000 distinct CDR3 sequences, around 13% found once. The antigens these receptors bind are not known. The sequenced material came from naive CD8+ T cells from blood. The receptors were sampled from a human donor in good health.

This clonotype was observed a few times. Here the CDR3 reads CASSYVRDEAFF. DNA for the CDR3: TGTGCCAGCAGTTACGTACGTGATGAAGCTTTCTTT. The chain employs TRBV6-6 and TRBJ1-1; D gene uncertain. Germline CDR1 MNHNY, CDR2 SVGAGI (reference sequence). Trimming took off 2 bases at V and 7 bases at J, with 8 bases between the two ends. The CDR3 runs 12 residues.

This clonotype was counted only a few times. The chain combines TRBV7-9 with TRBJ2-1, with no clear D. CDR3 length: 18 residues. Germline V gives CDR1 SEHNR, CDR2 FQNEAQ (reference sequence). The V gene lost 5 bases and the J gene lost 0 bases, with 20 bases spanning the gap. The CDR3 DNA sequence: TGTGCCAGCAGCAACCCTTTGATAGGGCTCGGCTCCTACAATGAGCAGTTCTTC. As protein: CASSNPLIGLGSYNEQFF.

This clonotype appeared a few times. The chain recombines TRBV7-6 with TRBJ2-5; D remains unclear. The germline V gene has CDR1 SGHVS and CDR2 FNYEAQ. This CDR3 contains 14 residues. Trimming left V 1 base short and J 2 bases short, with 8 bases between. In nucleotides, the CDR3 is TGTGCCAGCAGCTTAGTCGACACACAAGAGACCCAGTACTTC. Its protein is CASSLVDTQETQYF.

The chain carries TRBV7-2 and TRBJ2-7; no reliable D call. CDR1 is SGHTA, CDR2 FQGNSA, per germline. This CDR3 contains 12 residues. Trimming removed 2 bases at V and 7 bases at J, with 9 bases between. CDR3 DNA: TGTGCCAGCAGCTTATACGGCAGGGAGCAGTACTTC. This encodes CASSLYGREQYF.

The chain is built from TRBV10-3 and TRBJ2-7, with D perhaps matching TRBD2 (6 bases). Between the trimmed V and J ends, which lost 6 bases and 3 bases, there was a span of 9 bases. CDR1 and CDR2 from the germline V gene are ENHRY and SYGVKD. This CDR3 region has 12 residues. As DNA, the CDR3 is TGTGCCATCAGGGAGGGCGGCTACGAGCAGTACTTC. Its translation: CAIREGGYEQYF.

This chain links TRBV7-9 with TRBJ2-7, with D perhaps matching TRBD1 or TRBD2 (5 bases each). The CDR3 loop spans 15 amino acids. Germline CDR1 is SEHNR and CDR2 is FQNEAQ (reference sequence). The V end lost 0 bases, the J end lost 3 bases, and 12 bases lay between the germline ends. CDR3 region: CASSLAGTGSYEQYF. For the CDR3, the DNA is TGTGCCAGCAGCTTAGCCGGGACGGGGAGCTACGAGCAGTACTTC.

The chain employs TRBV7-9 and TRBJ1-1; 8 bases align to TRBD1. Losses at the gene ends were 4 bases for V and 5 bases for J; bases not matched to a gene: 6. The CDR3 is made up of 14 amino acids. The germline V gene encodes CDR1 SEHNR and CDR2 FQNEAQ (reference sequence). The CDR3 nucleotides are TGTGCCAGCAGCTCGACAGGGGTGACAACTGAAGCTTTCTTT. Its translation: CASSSTGVTTEAFF. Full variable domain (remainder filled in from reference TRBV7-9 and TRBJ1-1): DTGVSQNPRHKITKRGQNVTFRCDPISEHNRLYWYRQTLGQGPEFLTYFQNEAQLEKSRLLSDRFSAERPKGSFSTLEIQRTEQGDSAMYLCASSSTGVTTEAFFGQGTRLTVV.

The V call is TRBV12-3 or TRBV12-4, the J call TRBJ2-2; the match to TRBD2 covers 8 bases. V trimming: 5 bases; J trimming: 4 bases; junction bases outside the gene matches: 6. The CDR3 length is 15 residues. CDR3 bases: TGTGCCAGCAGTAAACGGGAGGGCCTCACCGGGGAGCTGTTTTTT. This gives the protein CASSKREGLTGELFF.

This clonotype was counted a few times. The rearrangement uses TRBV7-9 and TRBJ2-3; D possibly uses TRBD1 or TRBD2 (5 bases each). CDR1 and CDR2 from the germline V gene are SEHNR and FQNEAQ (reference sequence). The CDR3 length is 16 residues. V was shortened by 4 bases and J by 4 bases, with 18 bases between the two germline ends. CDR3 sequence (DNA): TGTGCCAGCAGCTCTGGACGGCGAGAGGGGTCAGATACGCAGTATTTT. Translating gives CASSSGRREGSDTQYF.

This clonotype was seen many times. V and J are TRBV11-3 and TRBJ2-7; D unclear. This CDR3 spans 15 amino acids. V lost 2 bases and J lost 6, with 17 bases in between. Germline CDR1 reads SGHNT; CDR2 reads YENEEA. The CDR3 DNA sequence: TGTGCCAGCAGCTTACCCACTCACGGGTTACGCGAGCAGTACTTC. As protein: CASSLPTHGLREQYF.

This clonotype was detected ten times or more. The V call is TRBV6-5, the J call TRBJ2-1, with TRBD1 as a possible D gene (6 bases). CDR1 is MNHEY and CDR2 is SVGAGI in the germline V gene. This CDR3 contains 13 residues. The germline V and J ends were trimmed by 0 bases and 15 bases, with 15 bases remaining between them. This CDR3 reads CASSYSSGTWTFF. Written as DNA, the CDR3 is TGTGCCAGCAGTTACTCCTCCGGGACATGGACGTTCTTC.

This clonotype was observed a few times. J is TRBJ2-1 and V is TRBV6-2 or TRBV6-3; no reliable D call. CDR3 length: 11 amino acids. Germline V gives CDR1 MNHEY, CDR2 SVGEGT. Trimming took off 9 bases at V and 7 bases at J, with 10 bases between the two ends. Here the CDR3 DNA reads TGTGCCAGTGGAGCCCTAAATGAGCAGTTCTTC. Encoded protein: CASGALNEQFF.

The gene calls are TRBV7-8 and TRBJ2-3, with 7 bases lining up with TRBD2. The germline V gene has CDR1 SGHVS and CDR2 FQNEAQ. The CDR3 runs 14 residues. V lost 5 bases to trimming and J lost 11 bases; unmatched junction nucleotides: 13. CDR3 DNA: TGTGCCAGCAGCCCCCCCCGGGTGAGCGGGGTGCAGTATTTT. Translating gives CASSPPRVSGVQYF.

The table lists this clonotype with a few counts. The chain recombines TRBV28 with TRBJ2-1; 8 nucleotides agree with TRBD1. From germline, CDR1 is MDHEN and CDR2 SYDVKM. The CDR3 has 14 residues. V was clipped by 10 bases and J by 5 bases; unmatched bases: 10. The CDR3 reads CATVLGQGDNEQFF. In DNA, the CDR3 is TGTGCCACCGTTCTCGGACAGGGAGACAATGAGCAGTTCTTC.

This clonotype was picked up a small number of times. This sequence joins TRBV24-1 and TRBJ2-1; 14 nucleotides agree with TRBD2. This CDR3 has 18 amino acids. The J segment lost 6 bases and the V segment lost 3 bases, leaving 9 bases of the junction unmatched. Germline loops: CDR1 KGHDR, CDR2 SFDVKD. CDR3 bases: TGTGCCACCAGTGATCCGGGACTAGCGGGGGCCCCCGGCAATGAGCAGTTCTTC. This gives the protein CATSDPGLAGAPGNEQFF.

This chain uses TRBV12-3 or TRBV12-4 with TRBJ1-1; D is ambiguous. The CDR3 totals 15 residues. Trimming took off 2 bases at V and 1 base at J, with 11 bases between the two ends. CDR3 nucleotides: TGTGCCAGCAGTTTAAGAGGTAGGAAGAACACTGAAGCTTTCTTT. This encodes CASSLRGRKNTEAFF.

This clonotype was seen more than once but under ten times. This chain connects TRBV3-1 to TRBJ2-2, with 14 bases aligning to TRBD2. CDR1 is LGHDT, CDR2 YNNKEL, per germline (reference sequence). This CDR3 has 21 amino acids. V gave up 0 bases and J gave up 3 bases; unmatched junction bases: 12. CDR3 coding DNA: TGTGCCAGCAGCCAAGATCTATCTCCGGGACTAGCGGGAGTTTACACCGGGGAGCTGTTTTTT. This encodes CASSQDLSPGLAGVYTGELFF.

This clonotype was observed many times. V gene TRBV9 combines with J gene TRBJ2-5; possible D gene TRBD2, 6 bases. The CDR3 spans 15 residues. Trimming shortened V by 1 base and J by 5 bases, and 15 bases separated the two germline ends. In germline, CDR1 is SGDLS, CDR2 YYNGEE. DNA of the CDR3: TGTGCCAGCAGCGTAAACGGGGGATTTGGGGAGACCCAGTACTTC. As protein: CASSVNGGFGETQYF. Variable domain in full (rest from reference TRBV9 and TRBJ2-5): DSGVTQTPKHLITATGQRVTLRCSPRSGDLSVYWYQQSLDQGLQFLIQYYNGEERAKGNILERFSAQQFPDLHSELNLSSLELGDSALYFCASSVNGGFGETQYFGPGTRLLVL.

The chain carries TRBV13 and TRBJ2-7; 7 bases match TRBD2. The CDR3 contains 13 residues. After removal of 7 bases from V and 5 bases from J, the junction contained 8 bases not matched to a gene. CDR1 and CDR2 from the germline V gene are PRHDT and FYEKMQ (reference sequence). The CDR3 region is CASNMASGHEQYF. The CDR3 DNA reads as TGTGCCAGCAACATGGCTAGCGGCCACGAGCAGTACTTC.

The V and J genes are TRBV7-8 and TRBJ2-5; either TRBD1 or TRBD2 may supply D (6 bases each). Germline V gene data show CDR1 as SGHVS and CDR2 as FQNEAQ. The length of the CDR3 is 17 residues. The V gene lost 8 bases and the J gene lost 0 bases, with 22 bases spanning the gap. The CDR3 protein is CASFSPGAGMYQETQYF. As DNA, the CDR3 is TGTGCCAGCTTCTCACCGGGGGCCGGCATGTACCAAGAGACCCAGTACTTC.